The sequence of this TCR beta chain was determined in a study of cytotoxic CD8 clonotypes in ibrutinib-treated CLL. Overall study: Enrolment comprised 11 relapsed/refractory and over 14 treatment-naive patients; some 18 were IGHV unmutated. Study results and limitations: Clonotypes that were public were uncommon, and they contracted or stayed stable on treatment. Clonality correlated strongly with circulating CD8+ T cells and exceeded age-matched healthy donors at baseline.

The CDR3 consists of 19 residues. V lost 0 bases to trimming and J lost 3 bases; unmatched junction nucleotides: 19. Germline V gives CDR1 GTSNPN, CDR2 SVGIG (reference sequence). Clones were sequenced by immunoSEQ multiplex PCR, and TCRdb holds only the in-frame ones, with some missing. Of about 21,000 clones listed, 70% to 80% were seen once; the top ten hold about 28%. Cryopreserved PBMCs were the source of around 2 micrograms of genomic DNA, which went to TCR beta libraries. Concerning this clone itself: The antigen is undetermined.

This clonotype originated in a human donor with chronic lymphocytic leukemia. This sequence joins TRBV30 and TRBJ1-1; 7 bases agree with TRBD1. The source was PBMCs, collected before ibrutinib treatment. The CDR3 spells CAWSVGPLDRALFDTEAFF. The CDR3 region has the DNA TGTGCCTGGAGTGTAGGACCCCTCGACAGGGCCCTCTTTGACACTGAAGCTTTCTTT.